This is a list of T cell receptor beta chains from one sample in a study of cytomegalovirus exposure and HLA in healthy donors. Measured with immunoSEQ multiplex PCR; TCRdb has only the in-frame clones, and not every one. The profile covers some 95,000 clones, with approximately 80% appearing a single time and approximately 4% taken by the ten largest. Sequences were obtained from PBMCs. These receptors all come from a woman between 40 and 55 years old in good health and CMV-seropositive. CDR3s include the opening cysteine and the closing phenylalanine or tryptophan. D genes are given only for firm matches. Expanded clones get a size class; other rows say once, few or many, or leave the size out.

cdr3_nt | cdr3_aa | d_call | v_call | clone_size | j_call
TGCGCCAGCAGTGAGTCGAATAGCGGAGAGCAGTTCTTC | CASSESNSGEQFF | . | TRBV10-1 | . | TRBJ2-1
TGTGCCAGCAGCCAAGGGGTGAGGGCTGGAAACACCATATATTTT | CASSQGVRAGNTIYF | . | TRBV14 | . | TRBJ1-3
TGTGCCAGCAGCGTATTGAGGGAGTCCGATGGCTACACCTTC | CASSVLRESDGYTF | . | TRBV9 | once | TRBJ1-2
TGTGCCATCAGTGAGTCTTTGGGACAGGGGGATGACTATGGCTACACCTTC | CAISESLGQGDDYGYTF | TRBD1 | TRBV10-3 | . | TRBJ1-2
TGTGCCAGCAGCTTTCGACTAGCGGGAGTCGATGAGCAGTTCTTC | CASSFRLAGVDEQFF | TRBD2 | TRBV5-4 | . | TRBJ2-1
TGTGCCAGCAGCTCGGGAATGAACACTGAAGCTTTCTTT | CASSSGMNTEAFF | . | TRBV7-3 | few | TRBJ1-1
TGTGCCAGCAGCCCCAGCAGGGCGGGGTCTGGGACCGAGCAGTACTTC | CASSPSRAGSGTEQYF | . | TRBV9 | . | TRBJ2-7
TGTGCCTGGAGTGTATCCCGGACTAGCGGGAGCACAGATACGCAGTATTTT | CAWSVSRTSGSTDTQYF | TRBD2 | TRBV30 | . | TRBJ2-3
TGTGCCAGCAGTTACGAACAGCCAAATTTATCCTACGAGCAGTACTTC | CASSYEQPNLSYEQYF | . | TRBV6-5 | . | TRBJ2-7
TGTGCCAGCTCAGGACAGGTCTTCGAGCAGTACTTC | CASSGQVFEQYF | TRBD1 | TRBV18 | . | TRBJ2-7
TGTGCCAGCAGCACCCAGAACTATGGCTACACCTTC | CASSTQNYGYTF | . | TRBV5-4 | . | TRBJ1-2
TGCAGCGGAAGAAGACTAGCGGGACGTGTAAACATTCAGTACTTC | CSGRRLAGRVNIQYF | TRBD2 | TRBV29-1 | . | TRBJ2-4
TGTGCCAGCAGGGTAGGGACAGGGAGAGGCGAGACCCAGTACTTC | CASRVGTGRGETQYF | TRBD1 | TRBV2 | once | TRBJ2-5
TGTGCCAGCAGTGCGACTAGCGGGACGGGCAATGAGCAGTTCTTC | CASSATSGTGNEQFF | TRBD2 | TRBV6-4 | . | TRBJ2-1
TGCGCCAGCAGCTTGGGGGACCGGGACAGGGAGTTCTTC | CASSLGDRDREFF | TRBD1 | TRBV5-1 | . | TRBJ2-1
TGTGCCAGCAGCTTAGCGGGAGGGGGGGATGAGCAGTTCTTC | CASSLAGGGDEQFF | . | TRBV7-6 | few | TRBJ2-1
TGTGCCAGCAGTGAAGCGGGGACAACAGATACGCAGTATTTT | CASSEAGTTDTQYF | . | TRBV2 | few | TRBJ2-3
TGTGCCAGTAGTATGGGCCGATGGACAGGGGGACCTTATAATGAAAAACTGTTTTTT | CASSMGRWTGGPYNEKLFF | TRBD1 | TRBV19 | . | TRBJ1-4
TGTGCCAGCAGTGAAATGCCATCCGGTACCCAGTACTTC | CASSEMPSGTQYF | . | TRBV2 | few | TRBJ2-5
TGTGCCAGCAGTTCTACAGGGGGCGCGGGCAATCAGCCCCAGCATTTT | CASSSTGGAGNQPQHF | TRBD1 | TRBV6-6 | . | TRBJ1-5
TGTGCCAGCAGACACGGGACTAGCCTACCCGATACGCAGTATTTT | CASRHGTSLPDTQYF | TRBD2 | TRBV5-4 | . | TRBJ2-3
TGTGCCAGCAGCGACCGGACTAGCGGGAGTATCCACGAGCAGTACTTC | CASSDRTSGSIHEQYF | TRBD2 | TRBV7-9 | . | TRBJ2-7
TGTGCCAGCAACCCTCCGGACAGCATCTTTTTCGAGCAGTACTTC | CASNPPDSIFFEQYF | . | TRBV9 | . | TRBJ2-7
TGTGCCAGCAGTCTCACCGGGACAGGGGGCTACGAGCAGTACTTC | CASSLTGTGGYEQYF | TRBD1 | TRBV27 | . | TRBJ2-7
TGTGCCAGCAGTTTAACAGGGGTTGGGAGTGAAAAACTGTTTTTT | CASSLTGVGSEKLFF | TRBD1 | TRBV28 | . | TRBJ1-4
TGTGCCAGCGGTAAAGAGCGAGGTGAGCAGTTCTTC | CASGKERGEQFF | . | TRBV27 | few | TRBJ2-1
TGTGCCATCAGTGCCGGGACCCCAGGGGCCGGGGAGCTGTTTTTT | CAISAGTPGAGELFF | . | TRBV10-3 | . | TRBJ2-2
TGCGCCAGCAGCTGGGACAGGGGGAACACCGGGGAGCTGTTTTTT | CASSWDRGNTGELFF | TRBD1 | TRBV5-1 | . | TRBJ2-2
TGTGCCAGCAGCCCCAGGGGCACTAGCACAGATACGCAGTATTTT | CASSPRGTSTDTQYF | . | TRBV28 | . | TRBJ2-3
TGTGCCACCAGCAGAGGGGGGCTGGGGTTAGCCAAAAACATTCAGTACTTC | CATSRGGLGLAKNIQYF | . | TRBV15 | . | TRBJ2-4
TGCGCCAGCAGCTTGGCCGGGACAGGGGGCACCGGGGAGCTGTTTTTT | CASSLAGTGGTGELFF | TRBD1 | TRBV5-1 | . | TRBJ2-2
TGTGCCAGCAGCCTGACTAGCGGGACGGTGGAGGAGCAGTTCTTC | CASSLTSGTVEEQFF | TRBD2 | TRBV7-3 | . | TRBJ2-1
TGTGCCACCAGCAGACCGGCAGGGGCTGAAGCTTTCTTT | CATSRPAGAEAFF | . | TRBV15 | . | TRBJ1-1
TGTGCCAGCAGCCCAGGACTAGCGGGACACACCGGGGAGCTGTTTTTT | CASSPGLAGHTGELFF | TRBD2 | TRBV5-6 | . | TRBJ2-2
TGTGCCAGCAGACTAGCGGGAGGGTCGGATACGCAGTATTTT | CASRLAGGSDTQYF | TRBD2 | TRBV6-1 | . | TRBJ2-3
TGTGCCAGCTCATTCGGGACAGGGCACGGGACCCAGTACTTC | CASSFGTGHGTQYF | TRBD1 | TRBV18 | . | TRBJ2-5
TGTGCCAGCAGTTTCCATGGACTAGCGGACTCCTACGAGCAGTACTTC | CASSFHGLADSYEQYF | TRBD2 | TRBV28 | . | TRBJ2-7
TGTGCCAGCAGTCAACAGGGTTCGGTCAATCAGCCCCAGCATTTT | CASSQQGSVNQPQHF | . | TRBV2 | few | TRBJ1-5
TGTGCCAGCAGCGCACTAGCGGGAGACGAGCAGTACTTC | CASSALAGDEQYF | TRBD2 | TRBV9 | few | TRBJ2-7